The present T cell receptor beta chain was sequenced within a study of PD-L1 blockade in urothelial cancer. Study summary: The median number of T cells present in blood samples was around 150,000.

In its sample, this clone was seen a few times. Time point: peripheral blood 6 weeks after treatment start. Synthetic TCR analog templates were spiked into all PCRs individually. Assay: immunoSEQ multiplex PCR; the TCRdb copy retains only in-frame clones and omits some. The top ten clones hold approximately 3.5% of a sample with about 110,000 clones, around 93% of them seen once. Trimming removed 1 base at V and 7 bases at J, with 9 bases between. This CDR3 has 13 amino acids. Germline V gene data show CDR1 as SGHNT and CDR2 as YYREEE (reference sequence). The TCR sequence derives from a man aged 55 to 70 with urothelial cancer. V usage is TRBV5-4 and J usage is TRBJ1-3, with D uncertain. Material: PBMCs, obtained around atezolizumab (anti-PD-L1) treatment. The CDR3 DNA follows: TGTGCCAGCAGCTTGAGCGGTTCCAACACCATATATTTT. Protein: CASSLSGSNTIYF.